Below are 7 T cell receptor beta chains sequenced from a single sample in a study of T-cell reconstitution after alpha-beta-depleted transplantation in children. Construction of the TCRbeta library involved unique molecular identifiers. TCRdb recomputed calls from the PCR reads with MiXCR, one row per CDR3 protein. The table records approximately 390,000 distinct CDR3 sequences, under 13% of them present only once. The material was PBMCs from the stem cell graft donor, obtained from the stem cell graft. The receptor set was obtained from a human donor who donated a stem cell graft to a child with acute myeloid leukemia.

This clonotype occurred a few times. The CDR3 region has the DNA TGTGCCAGCTCACCACCGTCCCGGGCCGGGGAGCTGTTTTTT. This gives the protein CASSPPSRAGELFF. This rearrangement joins TRBV18 to TRBJ2-2; D uncertain. Germline-derived CDR1 and CDR2 are KGHSH and LQKENI. Trimming removed 0 bases from V and 6 bases from J, with 8 bases in between. CDR3 length: 14 residues.

This clonotype was seen many times. J is TRBJ1-6 and V is TRBV10-2, with TRBD1 identical over 9 bases. Unmatched junction bases numbered 3, after V lost 3 bases and J lost 0 bases. The CDR3 length is 17 residues. Germline V gives CDR1 WSHSY, CDR2 SAAADI. CDR3 amino acids: CASSELQGASYNSPLHF. The CDR3 DNA follows: TGCGCCAGCAGTGAACTACAGGGGGCCTCCTATAATTCACCCCTCCACTTT.

In its sample, this clonotype was seen many times. Its ends do not fully match the called genes, so a read error is possible. The chain is built from TRBV5-1 and TRBJ2-5; 10 bases align to TRBD2. Germline-derived CDR1 and CDR2 are SGHRS and YFSETQ. The CDR3 is 15 amino acids. The CDR3 loop reads CASSLGLAGEETQYF. Written as DNA, the CDR3 is TGTGCCAGCAGCTTAGGCCTAGCGGGAGAAGAGACCCAGTACTTC.

The gene calls are TRBV9 and TRBJ1-4; D is undetermined. V shed 4 bases and J shed 3 bases, with 13 bases lying between them. In germline, CDR1 is SGDLS, CDR2 YYNGEE. The CDR3 length is 15 residues. The CDR3 DNA reads TGTGCCAGCAGCACTGGACGGCCCGCTAATGAAAAACTGTTTTTT. It encodes CASSTGRPANEKLFF.

The CDR3 loop is CASAALTGRNEQFF. The CDR3 DNA sequence: TGTGCCAGCGCCGCGCTGACAGGAAGGAATGAGCAGTTCTTC. J is TRBJ2-1 and V is TRBV6-1, with a tentative D call TRBD1 (6 bases). V was trimmed by 8 bases and J by 7 bases, leaving 18 bases between them. The germline CDR1 and CDR2 sequences are MNHNS and SASEGT. The CDR3 consists of 14 residues.

The V and J genes are TRBV2 and TRBJ2-3; 7 bases agree with TRBD1. The CDR3 runs 16 residues. The V gene's germline CDR1 is SNHLY and CDR2 FYNNEI. The V segment lost 3 bases and the J segment 6 bases; nucleotides outside the gene matches: 12. The CDR3 DNA follows: TGTGCCAGCAGTGACGGGACAGCGAAATTGCCGGATACGCAGTATTTT. Protein product: CASSDGTAKLPDTQYF. Supplemented by reference TRBV2 and TRBJ2-3, the full variable domain reads EPEVTQTPSHQVTQMGQEVILRCVPISNHLYFYWYRQILGQKVEFLVSFYNNEISEKSEIFDDQFSVERPDGSNFTLKIRSTKLEDSAMYFCASSDGTAKLPDTQYFGPGTRLTVL.

This clonotype was found a few times. The chain is built from TRBV7-9 and TRBJ1-1, with TRBD1 as a possible D gene (5 bases). V shed 0 bases and J shed 3 bases, with 8 bases lying between them. The CDR3 has 14 residues. Germline assignment: CDR1 SEHNR and CDR2 FQNEAQ (reference sequence). CDR3 sequence (DNA): TGTGCCAGCAGCTTAGCAGGGGTGGACACTGAAGCTTTCTTT. It specifies CASSLAGVDTEAFF.